This record covers a single T cell receptor beta chain. The data were obtained in a study of T cell responses to AZD1222 COVID-19 vaccine. Measured with immunoSEQ multiplex PCR; TCRdb has only the in-frame clones, and not every one. The data contain 130,000 or so clones, 85% to 95% of them singletons. This TCR came from an adult in good health. The sample in question was peripheral blood, obtained on day 0 of AZD1222 vaccination.

The chain's CDR3 is CASSLWDRDVTEAFF. CDR3 coding DNA: TGTGCCAGCAGCTTGTGGGACAGGGATGTTACTGAAGCTTTCTTT. This sequence joins TRBV5-5 and TRBJ1-1, with 9 bases identical to TRBD1. The ends lost 1 base at V and 5 bases at J; junction bases unmatched: 6. Germline values: CDR1 SGHKS, CDR2 YYEKEE (reference sequence). The CDR3 is made up of 15 amino acids.